The present TCR beta chain was sequenced within a study of siplizumab effects on memory and regulatory T cells. Sequenced by immunoSEQ multiplex PCR; TCRdb stores in-frame clones only, minus some. Among 120,000 or so clones listed, roughly 89% were seen once. The study, taken as a whole, reports: Sequences below about 10^-5 frequency were poorly captured, limiting mapping of alloreactive clones.

As for this clone: The antigen is unknown.

This CDR3 region has 16 residues. The germline gives CDR1 SGHRS, CDR2 YFSETQ. Trimming removed 5 bases from V and 0 bases from J, with 12 bases in between. The sample consisted of CD4+ T cells sorted from blood. This sequence joins TRBV5-1 and TRBJ1-6; D gene uncertain. This TCR came from a human donor in good health. The CDR3 DNA follows: TGCGCCAGCAGATCAAACAGTTACTCCTATAATTCACCCCTCCACTTT. The encoded protein is CASRSNSYSYNSPLHF.